In this sample, the clone carrying this T cell receptor (beta chain) turned up many times. What it binds is not known. TCR beta CDR3 amplification used RNA transcripts. Scientists carried out first-round RT-PCR using HTBI primers and then a second-round multiplex PCR. TCRdb redid the calling of the multiplex PCR reads with MiXCR, one entry per CDR3 protein. The table has around 1,200,000 distinct CDR3 sequences, about 36% seen once. CDR1 is MGHRA and CDR2 is YSYEKL in the germline V gene. The CDR3 is 15 residues long. The germline V and J ends were trimmed by 0 bases and 5 bases, with 13 bases remaining between them. The source of the sample is a study of Graves' ophthalmopathy and Graves' hyperthyroidism. Study-wide findings and caveats: As the model predicted ophthalmopathy progression, it achieved a sensitivity of around 71% and a specificity of 72.22%. In blood, most expanded thyroid clonotypes above 0.001 frequency were also detected.

V and J are TRBV4-1 and TRBJ2-5, with a possible D match to TRBD2 (5 bases). This clonotype originated in an adult man with Graves' hyperthyroidism. What was sequenced was peripheral blood or thyroid tissue (not recorded which). The CDR3 sequence is CASSQERLAMETQYF. CDR3 nucleotide sequence: TGCGCCAGCAGCCAAGAGCGGCTAGCTATGGAGACCCAGTACTTC.